Listed here are 10 T cell receptor beta chains from one sample, sequenced in a study of blood T cell repertoires in COVID-19. Here immunoSEQ multiplex PCR was the method, and the copy in TCRdb shows in-frame clones only, minus some. Among more than 140,000 clones, roughly 88% were seen once, and the ten largest hold 7.2%. The sequencing input was peripheral blood. Source of these receptors: a woman in her fifties or sixties in a cohort sampled during active or convalescent COVID-19.

The CDR3 region is CAIPYRAGNTIYF. The CDR3 DNA reads as TGTGCCATCCCCTACAGGGCTGGAAACACCATATATTTT. The chain links TRBV10-3 to TRBJ1-3, with a weak D call TRBD1 (6 bases). CDR3 length: 13 residues. Germline V gene sequence: CDR1 ENHRY, CDR2 SYGVKD. V was shortened by 8 bases and J by 2 bases, with 10 bases between the two germline ends.

The chain recombines TRBV19 with TRBJ1-2; D unresolved. CDR1 and CDR2 (germline): LNHDA, SQIVND (reference sequence). The CDR3 length is 12 residues. Trimming pared 2 bases from V and 4 bases from J, leaving 5 bases between. The CDR3 loop is CASSISSYGYTF. In DNA form, the CDR3 reads TGTGCCAGTAGTATATCCTCCTATGGCTACACCTTC.

This clone has a single count. The V call is TRBV5-1, the J call TRBJ2-3; 10 nucleotides line up with TRBD2. Germline V gives CDR1 SGHRS, CDR2 YFSETQ. Trimming cost V 5 bases and J 1 base; bases outside gene matches: 4. This CDR3 spans 15 amino acids. The chain's CDR3 is CASRLAGGRTDTQYF. CDR3 coding DNA: TGCGCCAGCAGATTAGCGGGGGGCCGCACAGATACGCAGTATTTT.

The genes are TRBV7-2 and TRBJ1-5; 9 nucleotides line up with TRBD1. CDR3 length equals 14 residues. Trimming took 7 bases from V and 4 from J; bases not matched to a gene: 5. Looked up from germline, CDR1 is SGHTA and CDR2 is FQGNSA. The CDR3 sequence: CASTATGGNQPQHF. The CDR3 DNA is TGTGCCAGCACAGCGACAGGGGGAAATCAGCCCCAGCATTTT.

The chain carries TRBV29-1 and TRBJ2-1; 9 bases map to TRBD2. CDR1 and CDR2 from the germline V gene are SQVTM and ANQGSEA. V lost 6 bases, J lost 5 bases, and 8 bases stayed unmatched. The CDR3 consists of 14 residues. The CDR3 region is CSVGSSGDHNEQFF. Here the CDR3 DNA reads TGCAGCGTCGGTTCTAGCGGGGATCACAATGAGCAGTTCTTC.

The rearrangement links TRBV29-1 to TRBJ1-2; TRBD1 matches at 8 bases. CDR3 length: 13 residues. CDR1 and CDR2 (germline): SQVTM, ANQGSEA. V gave up 5 bases and J gave up 1 base; unmatched junction bases: 3. CDR3 region: CSVPDRVNYGYTF. For the CDR3, the DNA is TGCAGCGTTCCGGACAGGGTTAACTATGGCTACACCTTC.

This chain links TRBV2 with TRBJ1-3; D possibly corresponds to TRBD1 (5 bases). V was shortened by 5 bases and J by 1 base, with 12 bases between the two germline ends. The CDR3 sequence is 15 residues long. Germline-derived CDR1 and CDR2 are SNHLY and FYNNEI. CDR3 region: CASSPRGRSGNTIYF. The CDR3 DNA reads as TGTGCCAGCAGTCCTAGGGGCAGGTCTGGAAACACCATATATTTT.

Notes on this clone: With a much larger clone just one base away, this may be a read error. The sample carries other DNA sequences with the same CDR3. In DNA, the CDR3 is TGTGCCAGTTCACCCGACAGAGACTATGGCTACACCTTC. Its protein product is CASSPDRDYGYTF. V gene TRBV18 combines with J gene TRBJ1-2; perhaps TRBD1 as D (5 bases). Germline CDR1 reads KGHSH; CDR2 reads LQKENI. The CDR3 runs to 13 residues.

This chain connects TRBV6-2 or TRBV6-3 to TRBJ2-1; the match to TRBD1 covers 11 bases. V gave up 3 bases and J gave up 6 bases; unmatched junction bases: 4. Germline V lookup: CDR1 MNHEY, CDR2 SVGEGT. The CDR3 totals 15 residues. The CDR3 bases are TGTGCCAGCAGTTATGGTGGGACAGGGGGCAATGAGCAGTTCTTC. This sequence encodes CASSYGGTGGNEQFF.

V and J are TRBV5-1 and TRBJ2-7, with D possibly being TRBD1 (5 bases). The germline gives CDR1 SGHRS, CDR2 YFSETQ. CDR3 size: 14 residues. Trimming took off 4 bases at V and 3 bases at J, with 14 bases between the two ends. CDR3 bases: TGCGCCAGCAGCCCCGGACACTCCTTCTACGAGCAGTACTTC. Protein: CASSPGHSFYEQYF.